This T cell receptor beta chain was recorded in a study of T cells in Graves' hyperthyroidism and ophthalmopathy. CDR1 is SGHTA and CDR2 is FQGNSA in the germline V gene. The CDR3 has 16 residues. V was clipped by 4 bases and J by 2 bases; unmatched bases: 7. Study conclusions and caveats: Most thyroid clonotypes that were expanded above 0.001 also turned up in blood.

The table lists this clonotype with a few counts. Its antigen is unidentified. Template material for amplifying TCR beta CDR3 regions consisted of RNA transcripts. RT-PCR in the first round (using the HTBI primer set) targeted the TCR CDR3. MiXCR, run by TCRdb on the multiplex PCR reads, gives a single entry per CDR3 protein. This table holds about half a million distinct CDR3 sequences, 20% found once. V and J are TRBV7-2 and TRBJ2-4, with TRBD2 matching over 8 bases. Sequencing was performed on blood. The sequence was collected from a man aged 35 to 55 with Graves' ophthalmopathy. For the CDR3, the DNA is TGTGCCAGCAGCTCGGGACTAGGGGGGTCCAAAAACATTCAGTACTTC. Its protein is CASSSGLGGSKNIQYF.